This entry lists 7 T cell receptor beta chains sequenced from one sample in a study of OX40 agonist ivuxolimab in advanced cancers. Libraries were prepared through the immunoSEQ multiplex PCR assay. TCRdb obtained this table from immuneACCESS and retained in-frame rearrangements with V and J assigned. These tables miss some clones; where compared with another copy, unresolved V genes account for less than half of the shortfall, and the remainder is unexplained. In this sample the table shows more than 15,000 clones, less than 80% of which occur a single time. Of the sample, more than 25% is held by the ten largest clones. Sample: CD4+ or CD8+ T cells sorted from blood, taken in a trial of the OX40 agonist ivuxolimab. The origin of the receptors is an adult with an advanced solid tumor such as melanoma, head and neck, liver or kidney cancer.

The chain couples TRBV5-6 to TRBJ2-1, with TRBD2 matching over 7 bases. After removal of 4 bases from V and 3 bases from J, the junction contained 7 bases not matched to a gene. This CDR3 contains 15 residues. Germline V gene lookup returns CDR1 SGHDT and CDR2 YYEEEE. For the CDR3, the DNA is TGTGCCAGCAGCCCCGCGGTAGCGGGCTACAATGAGCAGTTCTTC. Translating gives CASSPAVAGYNEQFF.

The chain combines TRBV4-2 with TRBJ2-1; 9 bases align to TRBD2. This CDR3 has 16 residues. Trimming removed 4 bases from V and 7 bases from J; junction bases left unmatched: 11. Germline CDR1 and CDR2: LGHNA and YNFKEQ. CDR3 coding DNA: TGTGCCAGCAGCCGCGATCTAGCGGGGATAAGAAATGAGCAGTTCTTC. Amino acid sequence: CASSRDLAGIRNEQFF.

In DNA, the CDR3 is TGTGCCAGCAGCTCCCCCCAGCCAATCCAAGAGACCCAGTACTTC. Protein product: CASSSPQPIQETQYF. The chain is built from TRBV11-2 and TRBJ2-5; D gene ambiguous. The CDR3 extends over 15 amino acids. Per germline, CDR1 SGHAT and CDR2 FQNNGV. Trimming stripped 4 bases from V and 1 base from J, with 13 bases between.

The chain joins TRBV15 to TRBJ2-7; no reliable D call. The CDR3 covers 14 residues. The germline V and J ends were trimmed by 0 bases and 1 base, with 7 bases remaining between them. Germline V gene lookup returns CDR1 LNHNV and CDR2 YYDKDF (reference sequence). CDR3 sequence: CATSRDSLSYEQYF. The CDR3 DNA reads TGTGCCACCAGCAGAGATAGTTTGTCCTACGAGCAGTACTTC.

J is TRBJ2-1 and V is TRBV28; TRBD2 is a possible D gene (6 bases). CDR1 and CDR2 (germline): MDHEN, SYDVKM. CDR3 length: 17 residues. V was clipped by 2 bases and J by 4 bases, with 18 bases between them. The CDR3 nucleotides are TGTGCCAGCAGTTTACCCCAGGAGGGCCCCTCTTACAATGAGCAGTTCTTC. Amino acids: CASSLPQEGPSYNEQFF.

This chain connects TRBV7-9 to TRBJ1-1; perhaps TRBD1 as D (6 bases). CDR3 length: 14 residues. Germline CDR1 is SEHNR and CDR2 is FQNEAQ (reference sequence). The V and J ends lost 7 bases and 1 base respectively, with 13 bases between them. CDR3 protein: CASTEGGPNTEAFF. The DNA of the CDR3 is TGTGCCAGCACCGAGGGGGGGCCGAACACTGAAGCTTTCTTT.

The V and J genes are TRBV19 and TRBJ1-1; D is unclear. Trimming took off 1 base at V and 1 base at J, with 7 bases between the two ends. Germline V gives CDR1 LNHDA, CDR2 SQIVND (reference sequence). There are 14 residues in the CDR3. The CDR3 DNA follows: TGTGCCAGTAGTATAGGCACGGGGAACACTGAAGCTTTCTTT. Its translation: CASSIGTGNTEAFF.